This passage covers 26 T cell receptor beta chains from one sample sequenced in a study of T cell clones after liver transplantation. The table came from immunoSEQ multiplex PCR; TCRdb's copy has only in-frame clones and leaves some out. The sample gives 50,000 to 55,000 clones, approximately 71% of which show up once; around 9.4% is in the top ten. Here the sequenced sample was CD4+ T cells from blood, taken around 52 months after liver transplant. The receptors derive from a human patient who received a liver transplant. Some T cells could come from the graft donor.

The chain carries TRBV28 and TRBJ2-4; 9 nucleotides line up with TRBD1. The CDR3 is 18 amino acids. Trimming at V came to 3 bases and at J to 1 base, leaving 10 bases not matched to a gene. Looked up from germline, CDR1 is MDHEN and CDR2 is SYDVKM. CDR3 coding DNA: TGTGCCAGCAGTTTCCCCGGGACAGGGAGTGGGGCCAAAAACATTCAGTACTTC. Amino acids: CASSFPGTGSGAKNIQYF. Based on the CDR3 plus reference TRBV28 and TRBJ2-4, the full variable domain is DVKVTQSSRYLVKRTGEKVFLECVQDMDHENMFWYRQDPGLGLRLIYFSYDVKMKEKGDIPEGYSVSREKKERFSLILESASTNQTSMYLCASSFPGTGSGAKNIQYFGAGTRLSVL.

The V and J genes are TRBV27 and TRBJ1-1; D is uncertain. The ends were cut back, 5 bases at V and 0 bases at J, with 19 bases in the middle. Per the germline V gene, CDR1 is MNHEY and CDR2 is SMNVEV (reference sequence). The CDR3 consists of 17 residues. The CDR3 DNA reads TGTGCCAGCAGTCCCGGACGGTTTCCTCCTCTGAACACTGAAGCTTTCTTT. Protein sequence: CASSPGRFPPLNTEAFF.

The V gene is TRBV10-3, the J gene TRBJ1-5; 9 positions match TRBD1. Germline V gene data show CDR1 as ENHRY and CDR2 as SYGVKD. CDR3 length: 15 amino acids. V lost 8 bases and J lost 1; bases outside the gene matches: 6. CDR3 nucleotides: TGTGCCATCGGTTACAGGGGGCAAAGCAATCAGCCCCAGCATTTT. This gives the protein CAIGYRGQSNQPQHF.

The chain joins TRBV19 to TRBJ2-2, with D perhaps TRBD2 (5 bases). The CDR3 loop spans 16 amino acids. In germline, CDR1 is LNHDA, CDR2 SQIVND (reference sequence). The V end was cut by 3 bases, the J end by 0 bases, with 11 bases between. CDR3 bases: TGTGCCAGTAGTATCAAACGAGGGACGAACACCGGGGAGCTGTTTTTT. Translation gives CASSIKRGTNTGELFF.

A single count supports this clone. The V call is TRBV5-1, the J call TRBJ1-3; D unclear. Germline V lookup: CDR1 SGHRS, CDR2 YFSETQ. This CDR3 spans 16 amino acids. The ends were cut back, 3 bases at V and 4 bases at J, with 17 bases in the middle. The CDR3 region has the DNA TGCGCCAGCAGCTATGACCCCGAACCTTCCGGAAACACCATATATTTT. Its protein is CASSYDPEPSGNTIYF. The full variable domain, with the rest looked up from reference TRBV5-1 and TRBJ1-3, is KAGVTQTPRYLIKTRGQQVTLSCSPISGHRSVSWYQQTPGQGLQFLFEYFSETQRNKGNFPGRFSGRQFSNSRSEMNVSTLELGDSALYLCASSYDPEPSGNTIYFGEGSWLTVV.

This sequence joins TRBV6-1 and TRBJ2-7; the match to TRBD1 covers 10 bases. Germline CDR1 and CDR2: MNHNS and SASEGT. Germline trimming cut 6 bases from V and 3 bases from J; bases unmatched to any gene: 5. This CDR3 contains 14 residues. In DNA, the CDR3 is TGTGCCAGCAGAAGGGACAGGGGAGTCTACGAGCAGTACTTC. Its protein is CASRRDRGVYEQYF.

The sample holds a few counts of this clone. The chain joins TRBV6-1 to TRBJ1-2; D perhaps matches TRBD1 (5 bases). Trimming took 3 bases from V and 2 from J, leaving 13 bases between them. Germline V CDR1 and CDR2: MNHNS, SASEGT. The CDR3 loop spans 15 amino acids. The CDR3 reads CASSEGPSQNYGYTF. The CDR3 DNA follows: TGTGCCAGCAGTGAGGGGCCATCTCAGAACTATGGCTACACCTTC.

This sequence joins TRBV16 and TRBJ2-4; no firm D call. This CDR3 spans 14 amino acids. Germline V gene lookup returns CDR1 KGHSY and CDR2 FQNENV. V gave up 6 bases and J gave up 8 bases, with 17 bases separating them. DNA for the CDR3: TGTGCCAGCAGACCGGACGGACCGAAGGACATTCAGTACTTC. Its translation is CASRPDGPKDIQYF.

This chain links TRBV2 with TRBJ2-7; D remains ambiguous. Deletions cut 0 bases from V and 1 base from J, with 7 bases between. The germline V gene has CDR1 SNHLY and CDR2 FYNNEI. The CDR3 covers 14 residues. CDR3 bases: TGTGCCAGCAGTGAAGCGCCCGGGTCCTACGAGCAGTACTTC. Translated: CASSEAPGSYEQYF.

This chain joins TRBV27 and TRBJ2-1; 11 nucleotides match TRBD2. The CDR3 runs to 13 residues. Trimming removed 10 bases from V and 8 bases from J; junction bases left unmatched: 7. Germline V lookup: CDR1 MNHEY, CDR2 SMNVEV (reference sequence). CDR3 sequence: CATRLAGRDEQFF. Written as DNA, the CDR3 is TGTGCCACCAGACTAGCGGGGAGGGATGAGCAGTTCTTC.

The V gene is TRBV7-2, the J gene TRBJ2-1, with TRBD2 matching 9 bases. With 5 bases clipped from V and 9 bases from J, the junction kept 8 bases outside the gene matches. The CDR3 is 14 amino acids. Germline V CDR1 and CDR2: SGHTA, FQGNSA. The CDR3 sequence is CASSASGERSEQFF. CDR3 DNA: TGTGCCAGCAGCGCTAGCGGGGAAAGGAGTGAGCAGTTCTTC.

The chain is built from TRBV28 and TRBJ2-2; D is unresolved. The CDR3 is made up of 16 amino acids. Trimming left V 5 bases short and J 0 bases short, with 13 bases between. Per germline, CDR1 MDHEN and CDR2 SYDVKM. The CDR3 nucleotides read TGTGCCAGCAGTCCATCAGCCAGCTCGAACACCGGGGAGCTGTTTTTT. This sequence encodes CASSPSASSNTGELFF.

CDR3 in amino acids: CASSSDRGNTEAFF. The CDR3 DNA sequence: TGTGCCAGTAGTTCCGACAGGGGCAACACTGAAGCTTTCTTT. The chain combines TRBV19 with TRBJ1-1; 8 positions match TRBD1. Germline assignment: CDR1 LNHDA and CDR2 SQIVND (reference sequence). This CDR3 comprises 14 residues. With 5 bases clipped from V and 2 bases from J, the junction kept 4 bases outside the gene matches.

This clone appeared a single time. This chain links TRBV4-2 with TRBJ1-5; D gene uncertain. V lost 0 bases and J lost 1, with 7 bases in between. The V gene's germline CDR1 is LGHNA and CDR2 YNFKEQ. The CDR3 contains 15 residues. The CDR3 is CASSQEVGSNQPQHF. The CDR3 DNA sequence: TGTGCCAGCAGCCAAGAGGTGGGCAGCAATCAGCCCCAGCATTTT.

This clone was counted a few times. The chain couples TRBV25-1 to TRBJ1-6; the D is unclear. Germline CDR1 and CDR2: MGHDK and SYGVNS. The V and J ends lost 1 base and 0 bases respectively, with 10 bases between them. This CDR3 region has 17 residues. CDR3 region: CASSEFYGSSYNSPLHF. CDR3 sequence (DNA): TGTGCCAGCAGTGAATTTTACGGAAGCTCCTATAATTCACCCCTCCACTTT. Full variable domain (outside the CDR3, taken from reference TRBV25-1 and TRBJ1-6): EADIYQTPRYLVIGTGKKITLECSQTMGHDKMYWYQQDPGMELHLIHYSYGVNSTEKGDLSSESTVSRIRTEHFPLTLESARPSHTSQYLCASSEFYGSSYNSPLHFGNGTRLTVT.

The chain employs TRBV5-4 and TRBJ1-4; 9 bases agree with TRBD1. In germline, CDR1 is SGHNT, CDR2 YYREEE (reference sequence). This CDR3 contains 14 residues. V dropped 3 bases and J dropped 8; count of bases not matched to a gene: 5. The CDR3 loop reads CASSYGTGNEKLFF. The CDR3 region has the DNA TGTGCCAGCAGCTACGGGACAGGGAACGAAAAACTGTTTTTT.

In regard to this clone: Other DNA sequences in this sample translate to the same CDR3. The chain has TRBV7-9 and TRBJ1-5; D is uncertain. Trimming pared 0 bases from V and 5 bases from J, leaving 5 bases between. Germline V CDR1 and CDR2: SEHNR, FQNEAQ (reference sequence). This CDR3 has 13 amino acids. The DNA of the CDR3 is TGTGCCAGCAGCTTAGCGGGTGATCAGCCCCAGCATTTT. It encodes CASSLAGDQPQHF.

This rearrangement joins TRBV7-3 to TRBJ2-3, with D possibly TRBD2 on 6 matching bases. From germline, CDR1 is SGHTA and CDR2 FQGTGA. V lost 5 bases and J lost 6, with 21 bases in between. The CDR3 is 16 amino acids. The CDR3 spells CASSIQGNPGSDTQYF. CDR3 in DNA: TGTGCCAGCAGCATCCAGGGAAACCCCGGGAGTGATACGCAGTATTTT.

This clone was recorded a few times. V is TRBV6-1 and J is TRBJ1-1, with a weak D call TRBD1 (6 bases). CDR1 MNHNS and CDR2 SASEGT come from the germline V gene. Trimming took 5 bases from V and 6 from J, leaving 13 bases between them. The CDR3 is 13 amino acids. CDR3 sequence: CASSFQGTPEAFF. Here the CDR3 DNA reads TGTGCCAGCAGTTTCCAAGGGACACCTGAAGCTTTCTTT.

CDR3 region: CASGPLNSPLHF. The CDR3 DNA sequence: TGTGCCAGCGGGCCTTTAAATTCACCCCTCCACTTT. The chain uses TRBV5-4 and TRBJ1-6; D not certain. CDR1 is SGHNT and CDR2 is YYREEE in the germline V gene (reference sequence). The CDR3 totals 12 residues. The V gene lost 7 bases and the J gene lost 7 bases, with 9 bases spanning the gap.

The chain uses TRBV30 and TRBJ1-5, with TRBD1 matching over 9 bases. The CDR3 has 15 residues. Germline V lookup: CDR1 GTSNPN, CDR2 SVGIG (reference sequence). V shed 3 bases, J shed 6 bases, and the junction held 9 bases outside the gene matches. CDR3 amino acids: CAWSHPGTGRQPQHF. The CDR3 DNA reads as TGTGCCTGGAGCCATCCCGGGACAGGGCGTCAGCCCCAGCATTTT.

The chain couples TRBV28 to TRBJ1-1; possible D gene TRBD1, 6 bases. V was shortened by 10 bases and J by 8 bases, with 11 bases between the two germline ends. This CDR3 contains 10 residues. Per the germline V gene, CDR1 is MDHEN and CDR2 is SYDVKM. The DNA of the CDR3 is TGTGCCACAGGGACACGGGAAGCTTTCTTT. It is translated as CATGTREAFF.

The sample holds one count of this clone. CDR3 in DNA: TGTGCCAGCACTAGAGGGCTTGAAGCTTTCTTT. It yields the protein CASTRGLEAFF. The gene calls are TRBV6-1 and TRBJ1-1; no reliable D call. CDR1 and CDR2 (germline): MNHNS, SASEGT. V was clipped by 7 bases and J by 7 bases, with 10 bases between them. This CDR3 spans 11 amino acids.

This clone was found a few times. The V call is TRBV7-3, the J call TRBJ2-7; TRBD1 matches 7 bases. With 2 bases clipped from V and 2 bases from J, the junction kept 6 bases outside the gene matches. CDR3 length: 15 residues. Germline-derived CDR1 and CDR2 are SGHTA and FQGTGA. Here the CDR3 DNA reads TGTGCCAGCAGCTTAGTAGGGGGCGCAACCTACGAGCAGTACTTC. It is translated as CASSLVGGATYEQYF.

DNA for the CDR3: TGTGCCAGCAGCTCCTGGACAGGTTCGGAGCAGTACTTC. Protein: CASSSWTGSEQYF. This sequence joins TRBV5-4 and TRBJ2-7; 7 positions agree with TRBD1. There are 13 residues in the CDR3. The germline V gene encodes CDR1 SGHNT and CDR2 YYREEE (reference sequence). J was trimmed by 7 bases and V by 3 bases; bases with no gene match: 7.

J is TRBJ2-3 and V is TRBV7-2; D uncertain. The CDR3 covers 13 residues. Trimming stripped 5 bases from V and 5 bases from J, with 11 bases between. Germline CDR1 reads SGHTA; CDR2 reads FQGNSA. CDR3 DNA sequence: TGTGCCAGCAGCCCCTCTTCAAGAGATACGCAGTATTTT. It yields the protein CASSPSSRDTQYF.